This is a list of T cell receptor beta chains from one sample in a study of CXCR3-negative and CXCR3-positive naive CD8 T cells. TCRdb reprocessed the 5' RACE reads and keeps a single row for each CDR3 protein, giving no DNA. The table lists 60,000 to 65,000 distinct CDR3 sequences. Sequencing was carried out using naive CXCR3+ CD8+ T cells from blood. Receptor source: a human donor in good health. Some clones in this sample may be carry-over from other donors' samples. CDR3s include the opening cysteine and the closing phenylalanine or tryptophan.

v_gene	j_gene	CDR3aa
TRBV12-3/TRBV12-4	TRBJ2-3	CASSGATVMITQYF
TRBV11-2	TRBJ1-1	CASSFPDGLATEAFF
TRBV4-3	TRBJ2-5	CASSQAQRQETQYF
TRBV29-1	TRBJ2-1	CSADAWQGAYDEQFF
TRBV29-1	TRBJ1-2	CSVVTGDGYTF
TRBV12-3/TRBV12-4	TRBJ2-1	CASVPRGAAYNEQFF
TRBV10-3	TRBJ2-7	CAISESTSGGYEQYF
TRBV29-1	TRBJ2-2	CSVEERGDNTGELFF
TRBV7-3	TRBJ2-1	CASSLMAGGNNEQFF
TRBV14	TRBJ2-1	CASSQDTSGYNEQFF
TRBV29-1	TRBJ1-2	CSVAGGANYGYTF
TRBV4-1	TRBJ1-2	CASSQVVREAANYGYTF
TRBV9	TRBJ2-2	CASSPRLAVNTGELFF